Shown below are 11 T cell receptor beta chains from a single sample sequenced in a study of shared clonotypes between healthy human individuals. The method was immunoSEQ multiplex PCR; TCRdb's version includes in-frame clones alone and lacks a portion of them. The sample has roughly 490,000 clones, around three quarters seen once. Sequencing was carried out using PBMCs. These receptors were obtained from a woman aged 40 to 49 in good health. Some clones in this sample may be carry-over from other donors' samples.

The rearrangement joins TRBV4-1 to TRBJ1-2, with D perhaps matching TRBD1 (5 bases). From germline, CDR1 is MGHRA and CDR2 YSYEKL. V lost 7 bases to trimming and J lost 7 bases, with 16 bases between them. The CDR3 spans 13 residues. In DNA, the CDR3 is TGCGCCAGCACCCGTATGGGGGGTACTGGCTACACCTTC. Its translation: CASTRMGGTGYTF.

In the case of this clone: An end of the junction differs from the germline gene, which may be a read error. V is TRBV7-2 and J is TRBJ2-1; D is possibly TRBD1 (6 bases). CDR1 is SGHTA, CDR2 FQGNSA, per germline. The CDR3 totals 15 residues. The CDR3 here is CASSLGTHGGNGQFF. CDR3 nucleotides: TGTGCCAGCAGCTTAGGGACACATGGGGGCAATGGGCAGTTCTTC.

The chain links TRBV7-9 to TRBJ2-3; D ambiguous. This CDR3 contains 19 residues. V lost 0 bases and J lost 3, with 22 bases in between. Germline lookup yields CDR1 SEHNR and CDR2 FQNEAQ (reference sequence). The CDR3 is CASSLARGTRRILTDTQYF. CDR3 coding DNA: TGTGCCAGCAGCTTAGCGCGTGGAACGCGGCGGATACTAACAGATACGCAGTATTTT.

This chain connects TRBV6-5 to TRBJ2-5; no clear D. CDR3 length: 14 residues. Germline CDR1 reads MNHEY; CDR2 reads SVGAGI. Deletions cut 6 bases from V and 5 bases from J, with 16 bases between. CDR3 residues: CASSEISSAETQYF. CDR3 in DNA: TGTGCCAGCAGCGAGATCTCCTCCGCGGAGACCCAGTACTTC.

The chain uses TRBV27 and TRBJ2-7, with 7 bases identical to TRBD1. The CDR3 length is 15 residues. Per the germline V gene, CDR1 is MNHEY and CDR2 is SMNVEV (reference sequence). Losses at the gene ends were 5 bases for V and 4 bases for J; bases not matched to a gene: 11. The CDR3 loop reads CASSLTTGTWYEQYF. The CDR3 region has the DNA TGTGCCAGCAGTCTCACGACAGGGACCTGGTACGAGCAGTACTTC.

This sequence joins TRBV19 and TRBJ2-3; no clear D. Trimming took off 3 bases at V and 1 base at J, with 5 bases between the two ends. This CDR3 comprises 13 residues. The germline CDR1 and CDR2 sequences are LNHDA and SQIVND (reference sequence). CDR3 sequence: CASSIWGTDTQYF. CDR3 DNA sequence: TGTGCCAGTAGTATCTGGGGCACAGATACGCAGTATTTT.

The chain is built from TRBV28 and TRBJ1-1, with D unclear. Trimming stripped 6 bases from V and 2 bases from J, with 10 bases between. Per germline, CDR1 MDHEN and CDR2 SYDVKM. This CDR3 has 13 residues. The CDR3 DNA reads TGTGCCAGCAGAAAACAGCTAAACACTGAAGCTTTCTTT. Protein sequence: CASRKQLNTEAFF.

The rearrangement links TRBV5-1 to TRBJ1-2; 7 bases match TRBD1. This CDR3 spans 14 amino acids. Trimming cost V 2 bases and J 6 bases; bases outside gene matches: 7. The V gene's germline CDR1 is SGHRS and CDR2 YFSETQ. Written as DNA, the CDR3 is TGCGCCAGCAGCTTCGGAGGGGGCGGGAATGGCTACACCTTC. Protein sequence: CASSFGGGGNGYTF.

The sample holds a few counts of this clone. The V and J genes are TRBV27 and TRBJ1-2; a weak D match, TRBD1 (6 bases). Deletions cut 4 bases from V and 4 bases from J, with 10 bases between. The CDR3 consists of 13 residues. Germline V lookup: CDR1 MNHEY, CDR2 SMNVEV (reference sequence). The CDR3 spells CASSSDRVYGYTF. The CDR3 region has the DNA TGTGCCAGCAGTTCGGACAGAGTCTATGGCTACACCTTC.

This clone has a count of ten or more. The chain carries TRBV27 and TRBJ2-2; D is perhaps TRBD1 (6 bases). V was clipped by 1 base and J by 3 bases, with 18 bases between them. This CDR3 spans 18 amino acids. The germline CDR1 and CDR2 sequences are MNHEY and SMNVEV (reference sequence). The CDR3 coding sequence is TGTGCCAGCAGTTTATGGGCCTGGGGGCGGTCGGACACCGGGGAGCTGTTTTTT. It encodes CASSLWAWGRSDTGELFF.

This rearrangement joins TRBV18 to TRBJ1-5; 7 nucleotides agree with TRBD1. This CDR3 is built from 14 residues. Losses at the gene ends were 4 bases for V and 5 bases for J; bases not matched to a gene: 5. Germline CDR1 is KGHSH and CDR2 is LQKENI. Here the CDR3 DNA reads TGTGCCAGCTCACAGGGGGCTGTTGATCAGCCCCAGCATTTT. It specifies CASSQGAVDQPQHF. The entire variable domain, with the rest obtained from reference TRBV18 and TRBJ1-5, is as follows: NAGVMQNPRHLVRRRGQEARLRCSPMKGHSHVYWYRQLPEEGLKFMVYLQKENIIDESGMPKERFSAEFPKEGPSILRIQQVVRGDSAAYFCASSQGAVDQPQHFGDGTRLSIL.